These 18 T cell receptor beta chains share one sample of origin, sequenced in a study of shared clonotypes between healthy human individuals. Only in-frame clones appear in the TCRdb table, and some are missing; sequencing was by immunoSEQ multiplex PCR. Of under 2.5 million clones listed, about 90% are singletons. What was sequenced was naive CD4+ T cells from PBMCs. As for subset: CD45RA+ positively selected. The receptors here all came from a man aged 18 to 30 in good health. Some clones in this sample may be carry-over from other donors' samples.

The chain employs TRBV5-1 and TRBJ2-1, with D perhaps TRBD1 (5 bases). From germline, CDR1 is SGHRS and CDR2 YFSETQ. V lost 2 bases to trimming and J lost 2 bases, with 11 bases between them. CDR3 length: 15 amino acids. CDR3 sequence reads: CASSLNRSPYNEQFF. The DNA for the CDR3 is TGCGCCAGCAGCTTAAACAGGTCCCCCTACAATGAGCAGTTCTTC.

V gene TRBV6-5 combines with J gene TRBJ2-7; 8 bases align to TRBD2. V was pared by 10 bases and J by 2 bases, with 10 bases of the junction left unmatched. Germline CDR1 MNHEY, CDR2 SVGAGI. The CDR3 sequence is 14 residues long. The CDR3 is CATTGTSGTYEQYF. CDR3 DNA sequence: TGTGCCACCACCGGCACTAGCGGCACCTACGAGCAGTACTTC.

CDR3 loop: CASNPASGRGGANVLTF. In nucleotides, the CDR3 is TGTGCCAGTAATCCAGCTAGCGGGAGGGGAGGGGCCAACGTCCTGACTTTC. The V and J genes are TRBV19 and TRBJ2-6; the match to TRBD2 covers 12 bases. The V and J ends lost 7 bases and 4 bases, in that order; junction bases with no gene match: 8. Germline CDR1 reads LNHDA; CDR2 reads SQIVND (reference sequence). This CDR3 contains 17 residues.

The chain carries TRBV11-2 and TRBJ2-7; TRBD1 agrees at 9 bases. The J segment lost 3 bases and the V segment lost 6 bases, leaving 6 bases of the junction unmatched. The germline gives CDR1 SGHAT, CDR2 FQNNGV. CDR3 size: 14 residues. CDR3 sequence: CASRRPGQGYEQYF. The CDR3 coding sequence is TGTGCCAGCAGGCGACCGGGACAGGGCTACGAGCAGTACTTC.

The chain recombines TRBV5-1 with TRBJ2-2; TRBD1 matches 8 bases. V shed 4 bases and J 7 bases; nucleotides not matched to a gene: 12. The CDR3 extends over 16 amino acids. Per the germline V gene, CDR1 is SGHRS and CDR2 is YFSETQ. In DNA form, the CDR3 reads TGCGCCAGCAGCCTATGGACAGGGCGTCCGATCGGGGAGCTGTTTTTT. As protein: CASSLWTGRPIGELFF.

CDR3 sequence: CASSDLLGAGVLTQYF. The CDR3 DNA reads TGTGCCAGCAGTGACCTCCTCGGGGCGGGAGTTCTTACGCAGTATTTT. The rearrangement joins TRBV6-1 to TRBJ2-3; 7 bases are shared with TRBD2. This CDR3 is built from 16 residues. V gave up 3 bases and J gave up 8 bases; unmatched junction bases: 14. Looked up from germline, CDR1 is MNHNS and CDR2 is SASEGT.

The V gene is TRBV10-3, the J gene TRBJ2-1; no definite D call. Germline values: CDR1 ENHRY, CDR2 SYGVKD. Deletions cut 6 bases from V and 3 bases from J, with 9 bases between. This CDR3 comprises 13 residues. CDR3: CAISSSNYNEQFF. As DNA, the CDR3 is TGTGCCATCAGCAGTAGTAACTACAATGAGCAGTTCTTC.

The V call is TRBV9, the J call TRBJ1-1, with D perhaps matching TRBD1 (6 bases). The ends were cut back, 3 bases at V and 5 bases at J, with 17 bases in the middle. The CDR3 contains 15 residues. Germline V gene sequence: CDR1 SGDLS, CDR2 YYNGEE. CDR3 amino acids: CASSGGGQLGTEAFF. The CDR3 bases are TGTGCCAGCAGCGGTGGGGGACAACTGGGGACTGAAGCTTTCTTT.

The gene calls are TRBV5-6 and TRBJ2-5, with 7 positions matching TRBD1. The germline V gene encodes CDR1 SGHDT and CDR2 YYEEEE. The CDR3 spans 14 residues. Trimming took 5 bases from V and 3 from J; bases not matched to a gene: 7. The CDR3 spells CASSSGTVKETQYF. DNA of the CDR3: TGTGCCAGCAGTTCCGGGACAGTGAAAGAGACCCAGTACTTC.

The CDR3 DNA sequence: TGTGCCAGCAGGGTGACAGGGACACGCAATCAGCCCCAGCATTTT. Protein sequence: CASRVTGTRNQPQHF. This chain uses TRBV7-2 with TRBJ1-5; 7 positions agree with TRBD1. With V trimmed by 6 bases and J by 2 bases, 7 bases remained unmatched. This CDR3 spans 15 amino acids. Germline V gene sequence: CDR1 SGHTA, CDR2 FQGNSA.

The V call is TRBV6-1, the J call TRBJ2-7, with TRBD1 identical over 10 bases. This CDR3 is built from 15 residues. V shed 5 bases and J 3 bases; nucleotides not matched to a gene: 7. Germline V gives CDR1 MNHNS, CDR2 SASEGT. CDR3 region: CASSTPGTGVYEQYF. Written as DNA, the CDR3 is TGTGCCAGCAGTACGCCCGGGACAGGGGTCTACGAGCAGTACTTC.

Concerning this clone itself: The sample has other DNA sequences that encode this CDR3 too. The gene calls are TRBV28 and TRBJ2-7; 13 bases are shared with TRBD2. V lost 4 bases, J lost 4 bases, and 4 bases stayed unmatched. Per the germline V gene, CDR1 is MDHEN and CDR2 is SYDVKM. The CDR3 covers 15 residues. The CDR3 region has the DNA TGTGCCAGCAGTTCACTAGCGGGAGGGCGGTACGAGCAGTACTTC. Its protein is CASSSLAGGRYEQYF.

The chain uses TRBV15 and TRBJ1-3; no clear D. The V gene lost 0 bases and the J gene lost 4 bases, with 10 bases spanning the gap. CDR3 length: 15 residues. CDR1 and CDR2 from the germline V gene are LNHNV and YYDKDF (reference sequence). Here the CDR3 DNA reads TGTGCCACCAGCAGAGATCCAGGCGGGGGAAACACCATATATTTT. As protein: CATSRDPGGGNTIYF. Combining the CDR3 with reference TRBV15 and TRBJ1-3 gives the whole variable domain DAMVIQNPRYQVTQFGKPVTLSCSQTLNHNVMYWYQQKSSQAPKLLFHYYDKDFNNEADTPDNFQSRRPNTSFCFLDIRSPGLGDTAMYLCATSRDPGGGNTIYFGEGSWLTVV.

This sequence joins TRBV5-1 and TRBJ2-3; D is possibly TRBD1 (5 bases). Deletions cut 7 bases from V and 2 bases from J, with 11 bases between. The CDR3 covers 13 residues. In germline, CDR1 is SGHRS, CDR2 YFSETQ. This CDR3 is CASGDRNTDTQYF. CDR3 DNA sequence: TGCGCCAGCGGAGACAGAAACACAGATACGCAGTATTTT.

The V gene is TRBV7-3, the J gene TRBJ1-6; no firm D call. This CDR3 is built from 13 residues. The V and J ends lost 4 bases and 7 bases respectively, with 8 bases between them. Germline assignment: CDR1 SGHTA and CDR2 FQGTGA. CDR3 loop: CASSWSLNSPLHF. CDR3 nucleotides: TGTGCCAGCAGCTGGTCCCTCAATTCACCCCTCCACTTT.

Notes on this clone: Other DNA sequences from this sample encode an identical CDR3 as well. The rearrangement joins TRBV9 to TRBJ2-5; 13 bases are a match to TRBD2. The V segment lost 4 bases and the J segment 5 bases; nucleotides outside the gene matches: 5. CDR1 and CDR2 from the germline V gene are SGDLS and YYNGEE. The CDR3 runs 15 residues. CDR3 nucleotide sequence: TGTGCCAGCAGCCCGGGGACTAGCGGGACCGAGACCCAGTACTTC. This translates into CASSPGTSGTETQYF.

This chain connects TRBV2 to TRBJ2-1; 8 positions agree with TRBD2. CDR3 length equals 15 residues. In germline, CDR1 is SNHLY, CDR2 FYNNEI. V lost 1 base to trimming and J lost 4 bases; unmatched junction nucleotides: 3. The CDR3 loop reads CASSEGSGGYNEQFF. The DNA of the CDR3 is TGTGCCAGCAGTGAAGGGTCGGGAGGGTACAATGAGCAGTTCTTC.

The rearrangement links TRBV11-2 to TRBJ2-5, with 7 bases matching TRBD2. Germline lookup yields CDR1 SGHAT and CDR2 FQNNGV. The CDR3 contains 16 residues. J gave up 0 bases and V 5 bases, and 9 bases lay outside the gene matches. The CDR3 region has the DNA TGTGCCAGCAGCCTAAGTCTAGCGGTTAACCAAGAGACCCAGTACTTC. Amino acid sequence: CASSLSLAVNQETQYF. Full variable domain (rest looked up from reference TRBV11-2 and TRBJ2-5): EAGVAQSPRYKIIEKRQSVAFWCNPISGHATLYWYQQILGQGPKLLIQFQNNGVVDDSQLPKDRFSAERLKGVDSTLKIQPAKLEDSAVYLCASSLSLAVNQETQYFGPGTRLLVL.